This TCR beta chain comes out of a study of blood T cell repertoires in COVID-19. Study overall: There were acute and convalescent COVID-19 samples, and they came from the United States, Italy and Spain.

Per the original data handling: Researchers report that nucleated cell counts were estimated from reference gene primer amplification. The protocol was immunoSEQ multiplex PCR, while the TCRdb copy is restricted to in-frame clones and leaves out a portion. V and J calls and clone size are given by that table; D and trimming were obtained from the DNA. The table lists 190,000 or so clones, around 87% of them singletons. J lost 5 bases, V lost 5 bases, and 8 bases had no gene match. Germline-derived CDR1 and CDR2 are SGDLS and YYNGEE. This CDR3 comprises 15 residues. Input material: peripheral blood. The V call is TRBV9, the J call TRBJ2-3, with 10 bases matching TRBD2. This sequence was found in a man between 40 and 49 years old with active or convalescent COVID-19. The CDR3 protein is CASSVSGGPQDTQYF. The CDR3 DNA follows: TGTGCCAGCAGTGTTAGCGGGGGGCCCCAAGATACGCAGTATTTT.